This T cell receptor beta chain was sequenced in a study of T-cell reconstitution after alpha-beta-depleted transplantation in children. Unique molecular identifiers were used in preparing the TCRbeta library. TCRdb reprocessed the PCR reads via MiXCR and lists one record per CDR3 protein. Here the sample spans some 110,000 distinct CDR3 sequences, about a tenth being singletons. To note about this clonotype: Its antigen is as yet unknown.

Overall study results and limits: At day 60, the high TCRbeta diversity found in some patients originated from recipient T cells and thymic progenitors that had survived. Fresh T-cell production supplied most of the T-cell counts and diversity seen one year after transplant. Several hundred rapidly expanded clones from non-depleted graft cells reportedly supplied alpha-beta T cells about two months post-transplant.

Germline CDR1 SGHDT, CDR2 YYEEEE. Trimming cost V 1 base and J 1 base; bases outside gene matches: 4. The CDR3 has 15 residues. The TCR was taken from a boy aged 2 to 9 with acute lymphoblastic leukemia, due to receive a stem cell transplant. Sequenced here: PBMCs, sampled before TCRalphabeta/CD19-depleted stem cell transplant. This chain uses TRBV5-6 with TRBJ1-1; 7 positions match TRBD1. This CDR3 reads CASSLRDSWNTEAFF. The CDR3 nucleotides read TGTGCCAGCAGCTTGAGGGACAGCTGGAACACTGAAGCTTTCTTT.